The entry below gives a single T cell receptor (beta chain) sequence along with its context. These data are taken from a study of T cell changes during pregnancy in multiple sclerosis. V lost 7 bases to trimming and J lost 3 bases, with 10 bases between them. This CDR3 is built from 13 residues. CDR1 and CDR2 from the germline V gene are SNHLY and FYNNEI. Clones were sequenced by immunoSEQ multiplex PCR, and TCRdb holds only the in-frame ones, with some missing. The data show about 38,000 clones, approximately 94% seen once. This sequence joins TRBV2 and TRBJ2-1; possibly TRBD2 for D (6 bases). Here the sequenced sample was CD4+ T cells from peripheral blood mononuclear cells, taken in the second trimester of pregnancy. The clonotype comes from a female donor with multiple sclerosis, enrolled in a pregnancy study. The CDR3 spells CASTERVYNEQFF. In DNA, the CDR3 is TGTGCCAGCACCGAGCGGGTCTACAATGAGCAGTTCTTC.